The 8 T cell receptor beta chains below come from one sample, sequenced in a study of control samples from healthy donors and cancer patients. Clones were sequenced by immunoSEQ multiplex PCR, and TCRdb holds only the in-frame ones, with some missing. The sample records 150,000 or so clones, about 93% being singletons. Source material: PBMCs. Source of these receptors: a man aged 55 to 70 with colorectal cancer.

V usage is TRBV9 and J usage is TRBJ2-1; TRBD2 agrees at 9 bases. V shed 3 bases, J shed 4 bases, and the junction held 8 bases outside the gene matches. The CDR3 loop spans 16 amino acids. Germline V gives CDR1 SGDLS, CDR2 YYNGEE. CDR3: CASSEASGAVYNEQFF. In DNA form, the CDR3 reads TGTGCCAGCAGCGAAGCTAGCGGGGCCGTATACAATGAGCAGTTCTTC. Supplemented by reference TRBV9 and TRBJ2-1, the full variable domain reads DSGVTQTPKHLITATGQRVTLRCSPRSGDLSVYWYQQSLDQGLQFLIQYYNGEERAKGNILERFSAQQFPDLHSELNLSSLELGDSALYFCASSEASGAVYNEQFFGPGTRLTVL.

In DNA form, the CDR3 reads TGTGCCAGCAGTCCTGGGGGGGGGAGCACTGAAGCTTTCTTT. Protein: CASSPGGGSTEAFF. This chain uses TRBV28 with TRBJ1-1, with D tentatively TRBD1 (5 bases). This CDR3 contains 14 residues. The germline gives CDR1 MDHEN, CDR2 SYDVKM. Between the trimmed V and J ends, which lost 5 bases and 4 bases, there was a span of 14 bases.

This chain links TRBV4-1 with TRBJ1-4; D not resolved. Looked up from germline, CDR1 is MGHRA and CDR2 is YSYEKL. This CDR3 is built from 13 residues. V was pared by 4 bases and J by 3 bases, with 6 bases between. CDR3 residues: CASSRYANEKLFF. The CDR3 DNA follows: TGCGCCAGCAGCCGTTATGCTAATGAAAAACTGTTTTTT.

The chain carries TRBV6-6 and TRBJ1-4, with 7 bases that match TRBD1. Looked up from germline, CDR1 is MNHNY and CDR2 is SVGAGI (reference sequence). V shed 0 bases, J shed 7 bases, and the junction held 5 bases outside the gene matches. CDR3 length equals 15 residues. CDR3 loop: CASSYSDRVGEKLFF. The CDR3 DNA reads as TGTGCCAGCAGTTACTCCGACAGGGTTGGTGAAAAACTGTTTTTT.

CDR3 amino acids: CSASQGQGEAFF. The DNA of the CDR3 is TGCAGTGCTAGTCAAGGACAGGGGGAAGCTTTCTTT. The V gene is TRBV20-1, the J gene TRBJ1-1; 9 bases are shared with TRBD1. The ends lost 3 bases at V and 8 bases at J; junction bases unmatched: 4. The CDR3 has 12 residues. Germline CDR1 DFQATT, CDR2 SNEGSKA (reference sequence).

The V and J genes are TRBV19 and TRBJ2-7, with 8 nucleotides matching TRBD2. This CDR3 has 15 residues. The germline CDR1 and CDR2 sequences are LNHDA and SQIVND (reference sequence). Trimming removed 8 bases from V and 1 base from J; junction bases left unmatched: 10. The CDR3: CASRPGGFGSYEQYF. CDR3 DNA sequence: TGTGCCAGTCGCCCGGGGGGGTTTGGGTCCTACGAGCAGTACTTC.

V usage is TRBV5-1 and J usage is TRBJ2-3; 9 bases line up with TRBD2. This CDR3 region has 18 residues. After removal of 1 base from V and 2 bases from J, the junction contained 11 bases not matched to a gene. From germline, CDR1 is SGHRS and CDR2 YFSETQ. The CDR3 DNA is TGCGCCAGCAGCTTGCTTATGGGCGGGGGGGCCCACACAGATACGCAGTATTTT. Translation gives CASSLLMGGGAHTDTQYF.

J is TRBJ2-2 and V is TRBV5-1, with D uncertain. Per germline, CDR1 SGHRS and CDR2 YFSETQ. This CDR3 has 15 amino acids. The V end lost 7 bases, the J end lost 4 bases, and 17 bases lay between the germline ends. The CDR3 DNA reads as TGCGCCAGCCGAGAGGTGACGGTACCCACCGGGGAGCTGTTTTTT. Protein: CASREVTVPTGELFF.